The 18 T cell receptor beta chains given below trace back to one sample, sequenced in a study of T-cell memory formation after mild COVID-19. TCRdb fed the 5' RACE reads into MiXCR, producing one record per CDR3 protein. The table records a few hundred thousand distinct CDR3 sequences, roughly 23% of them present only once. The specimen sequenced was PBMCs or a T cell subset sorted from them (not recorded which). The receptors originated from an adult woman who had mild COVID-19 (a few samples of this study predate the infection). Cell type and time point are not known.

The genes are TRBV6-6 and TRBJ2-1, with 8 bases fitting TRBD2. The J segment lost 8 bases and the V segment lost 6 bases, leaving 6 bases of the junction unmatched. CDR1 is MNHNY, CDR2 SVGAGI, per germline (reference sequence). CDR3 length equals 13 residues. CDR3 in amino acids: CASRPGLGDEQFF. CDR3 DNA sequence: TGTGCCAGCAGGCCGGGACTAGGAGATGAGCAGTTCTTC.

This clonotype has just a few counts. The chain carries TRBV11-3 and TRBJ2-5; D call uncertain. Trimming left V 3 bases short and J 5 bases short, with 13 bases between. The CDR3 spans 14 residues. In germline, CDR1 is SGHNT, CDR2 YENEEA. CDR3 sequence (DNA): TGTGCCAGCAGCTTTGGAATTGGAAGGGAGACCCAGTACTTC. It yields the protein CASSFGIGRETQYF.

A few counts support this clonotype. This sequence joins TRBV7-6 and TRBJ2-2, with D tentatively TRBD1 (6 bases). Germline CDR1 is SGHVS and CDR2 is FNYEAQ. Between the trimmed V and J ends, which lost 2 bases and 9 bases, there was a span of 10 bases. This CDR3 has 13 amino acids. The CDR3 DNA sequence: TGTGCCAGCAGCTTAATTGGGGGCCGGGAGCTGTTTTTT. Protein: CASSLIGGRELFF.

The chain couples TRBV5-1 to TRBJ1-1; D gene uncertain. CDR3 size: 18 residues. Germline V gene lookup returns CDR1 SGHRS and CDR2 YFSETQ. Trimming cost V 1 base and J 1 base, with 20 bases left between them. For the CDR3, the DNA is TGCGCCAGCAGCTTGATTTTTATGCAGGCGACTTCGAACACTGAAGCTTTCTTT. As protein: CASSLIFMQATSNTEAFF.

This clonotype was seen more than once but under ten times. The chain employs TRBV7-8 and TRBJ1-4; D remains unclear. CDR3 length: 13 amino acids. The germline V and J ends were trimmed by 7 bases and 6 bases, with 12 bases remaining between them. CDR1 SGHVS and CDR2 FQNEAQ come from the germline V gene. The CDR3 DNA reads TGTGCCAGCACCTTCGGGTCCGATGAAAAACTGTTTTTT. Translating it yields CASTFGSDEKLFF.

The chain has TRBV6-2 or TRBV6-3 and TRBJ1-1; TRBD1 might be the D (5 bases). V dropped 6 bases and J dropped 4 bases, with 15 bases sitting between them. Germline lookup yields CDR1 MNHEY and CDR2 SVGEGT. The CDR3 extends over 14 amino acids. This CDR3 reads CASSNQGGSTEAFF. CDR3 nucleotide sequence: TGTGCCAGCAGCAACCAGGGCGGGAGCACTGAAGCTTTCTTT.

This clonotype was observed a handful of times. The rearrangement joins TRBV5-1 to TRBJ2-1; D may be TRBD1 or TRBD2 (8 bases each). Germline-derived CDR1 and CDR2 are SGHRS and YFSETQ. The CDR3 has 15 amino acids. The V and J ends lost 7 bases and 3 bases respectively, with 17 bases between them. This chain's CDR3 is CASREGTGLYNEQFF. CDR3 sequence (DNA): TGCGCCAGCCGGGAGGGGACAGGCCTCTACAATGAGCAGTTCTTC.

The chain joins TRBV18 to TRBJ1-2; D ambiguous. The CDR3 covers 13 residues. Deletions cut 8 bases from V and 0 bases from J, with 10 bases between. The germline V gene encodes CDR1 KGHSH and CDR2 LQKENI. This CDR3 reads CASHTTANYGYTF. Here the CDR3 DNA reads TGTGCCAGCCATACAACAGCTAACTATGGCTACACCTTC.

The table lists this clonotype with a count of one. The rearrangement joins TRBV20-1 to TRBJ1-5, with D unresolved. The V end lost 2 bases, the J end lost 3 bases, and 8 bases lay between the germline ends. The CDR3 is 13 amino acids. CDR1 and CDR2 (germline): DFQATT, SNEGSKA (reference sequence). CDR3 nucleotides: TGCAGTGCTAGAAGGACTTACAATCAGCCCCAGCATTTT. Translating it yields CSARRTYNQPQHF.

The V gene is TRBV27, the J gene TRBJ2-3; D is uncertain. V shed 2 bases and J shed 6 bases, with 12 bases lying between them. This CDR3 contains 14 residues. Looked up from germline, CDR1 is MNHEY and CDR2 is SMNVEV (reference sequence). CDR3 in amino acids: CASSLVGIGDTQYF. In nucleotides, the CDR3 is TGTGCCAGCAGTTTAGTGGGGATCGGGGATACGCAGTATTTT.

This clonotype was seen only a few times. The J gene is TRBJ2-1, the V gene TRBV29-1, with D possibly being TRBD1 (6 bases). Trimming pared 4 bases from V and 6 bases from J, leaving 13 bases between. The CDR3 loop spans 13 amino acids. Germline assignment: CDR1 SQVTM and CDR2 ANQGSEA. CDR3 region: CSVVMGAVNEQFF. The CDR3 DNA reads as TGCAGCGTTGTTATGGGGGCGGTCAATGAGCAGTTCTTC.

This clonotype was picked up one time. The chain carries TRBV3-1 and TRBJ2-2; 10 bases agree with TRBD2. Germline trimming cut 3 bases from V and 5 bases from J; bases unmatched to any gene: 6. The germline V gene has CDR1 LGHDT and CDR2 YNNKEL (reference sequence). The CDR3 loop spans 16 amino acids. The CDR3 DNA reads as TGTGCCAGCAGCCAGGTCAGCGGGAGGGGAACCGGGGAGCTGTTTTTT. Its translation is CASSQVSGRGTGELFF.

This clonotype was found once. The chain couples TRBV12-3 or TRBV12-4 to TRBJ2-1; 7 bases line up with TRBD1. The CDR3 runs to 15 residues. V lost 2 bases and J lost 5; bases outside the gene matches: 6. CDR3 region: CASSLRGQQDNEQFF. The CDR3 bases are TGTGCCAGCAGTTTAAGGGGACAGCAGGACAATGAGCAGTTCTTC.

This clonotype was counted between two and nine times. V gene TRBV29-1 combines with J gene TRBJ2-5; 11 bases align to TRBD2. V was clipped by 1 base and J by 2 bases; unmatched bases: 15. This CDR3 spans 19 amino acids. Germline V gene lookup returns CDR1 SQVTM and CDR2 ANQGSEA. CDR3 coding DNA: TGCAGCGTTGAAGGGACAGGCGTAGCGGGAGGGAAGGATCAAGAGACCCAGTACTTC. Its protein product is CSVEGTGVAGGKDQETQYF.

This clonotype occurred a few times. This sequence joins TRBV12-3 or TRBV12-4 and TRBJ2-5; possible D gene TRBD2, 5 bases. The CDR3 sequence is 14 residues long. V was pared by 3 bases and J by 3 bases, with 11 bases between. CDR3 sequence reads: CASSFGVSKETQYF. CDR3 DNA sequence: TGTGCCAGCAGTTTCGGGGTTAGCAAAGAGACCCAGTACTTC.

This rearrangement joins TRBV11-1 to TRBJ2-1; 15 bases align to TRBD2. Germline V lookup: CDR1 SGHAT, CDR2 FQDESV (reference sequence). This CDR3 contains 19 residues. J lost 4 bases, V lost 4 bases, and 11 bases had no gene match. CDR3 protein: CASSSTGGLAGGPYNEQFF. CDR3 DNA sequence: TGTGCCAGCAGCTCGACAGGGGGACTAGCGGGAGGACCTTACAATGAGCAGTTCTTC.

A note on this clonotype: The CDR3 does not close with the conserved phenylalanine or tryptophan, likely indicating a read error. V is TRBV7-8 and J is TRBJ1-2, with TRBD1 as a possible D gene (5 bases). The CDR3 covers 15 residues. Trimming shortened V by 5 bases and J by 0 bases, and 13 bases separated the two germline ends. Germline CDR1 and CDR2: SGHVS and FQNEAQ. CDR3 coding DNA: TGTGCCAGCAGCCATCTGAGGGGAGCTAACTATGGCTACACCTTA. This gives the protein CASSHLRGANYGYTL.

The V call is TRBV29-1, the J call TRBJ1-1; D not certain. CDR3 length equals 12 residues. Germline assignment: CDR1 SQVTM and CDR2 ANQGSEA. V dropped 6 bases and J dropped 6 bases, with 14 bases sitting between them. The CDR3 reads CSVVASNPEAFF. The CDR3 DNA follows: TGCAGCGTAGTTGCCAGCAACCCTGAAGCTTTCTTT.